This passage covers 16 T cell receptor beta chains from one sample sequenced in a study of blood T cells in healthy people across ages. A second PCR, run for roughly 7 to 12 cycles, used a sample-barcoded 5' primer plus a J-beta primer mix. TCRdb analysed the 5' RACE reads with MiXCR anew, one entry per CDR3 protein. Among some 1.8 million distinct CDR3 sequences listed, about two fifths were seen once. The sample taken for sequencing was blood. These receptors were taken from a human donor in good health.

The chain carries TRBV20-1 and TRBJ2-1; no reliable D call. Germline V gene data show CDR1 as DFQATT and CDR2 as SNEGSKA (reference sequence). V lost 4 bases, J lost 10 bases, and 14 bases lay in between. The CDR3 is made up of 12 amino acids. CDR3 in DNA: TGCAGTGCTAAACCCTACAGCGCCGAGCAGTTCTTC. Translating it yields CSAKPYSAEQFF.

The rearrangement joins TRBV28 to TRBJ2-7; D possibly corresponds to TRBD1 (5 bases). Looked up from germline, CDR1 is MDHEN and CDR2 is SYDVKM. V dropped 2 bases and J dropped 5 bases, with 13 bases sitting between them. The CDR3 has 14 amino acids. The CDR3 loop is CASSLQGANDEQYF. In DNA form, the CDR3 reads TGTGCCAGCAGTTTACAAGGGGCGAACGACGAGCAGTACTTC. Based on the CDR3 plus reference TRBV28 and TRBJ2-7, the full variable domain is DVKVTQSSRYLVKRTGEKVFLECVQDMDHENMFWYRQDPGLGLRLIYFSYDVKMKEKGDIPEGYSVSREKKERFSLILESASTNQTSMYLCASSLQGANDEQYFGPGTRLTVT.

The chain carries TRBV28 and TRBJ2-5; tentatively, D is TRBD1 (5 bases). Germline V lookup: CDR1 MDHEN, CDR2 SYDVKM. The CDR3 has 14 amino acids. V lost 5 bases and J 7 bases, leaving 17 bases between the germline ends. CDR3 sequence reads: CASSGAGPVGTQYF. Here the CDR3 DNA reads TGTGCCAGCAGTGGGGCAGGCCCAGTAGGGACCCAGTACTTC.

V is TRBV20-1 and J is TRBJ2-3; 7 nucleotides agree with TRBD2. Germline CDR1 DFQATT, CDR2 SNEGSKA (reference sequence). The V and J ends lost 4 bases and 2 bases, in that order; junction bases with no gene match: 6. This CDR3 spans 14 amino acids. CDR3 protein: CSAIRGGTTDTQYF. The CDR3, as DNA: TGCAGTGCTATCCGCGGGGGAACCACAGATACGCAGTATTTT.

This clonotype was seen only a few times. This sequence joins TRBV5-5 and TRBJ2-7; possible D gene TRBD1, 6 bases. TRBJ2-5 matches the DNA end more closely, so the J call is doubtful. In germline, CDR1 is SGHKS, CDR2 YYEKEE (reference sequence). The CDR3 loop spans 14 amino acids. The CDR3 spells CASSPQQGLKTQYF. DNA of the CDR3: TGTGCCAGCAGCCCCCAACAGGGCTTGAAGACCCAGTACTTC.

This chain joins TRBV21-1 and TRBJ2-3; TRBD2 was called by the table and not checked on the DNA. TRBV21-1 is deemed a pseudogene. The CDR3 totals 15 residues. CDR3 in amino acids: CASNHLGLLTDTQYF. CDR3 DNA: TGTGCCAGCAACCACCTGGGACTTCTCACAGATACGCAGTATTTT.

V and J are TRBV9 and TRBJ2-6, with 7 nucleotides matching TRBD1. Per the germline V gene, CDR1 is SGDLS and CDR2 is YYNGEE. The length of the CDR3 is 16 residues. Losses at the gene ends were 4 bases for V and 2 bases for J; bases not matched to a gene: 6. The CDR3, as DNA: TGTGCCAGCAGCTTGTTTACAGGGGCTGGGGCCAACGTCCTGACTTTC. Protein sequence: CASSLFTGAGANVLTF.

This clonotype was observed a single time. This sequence joins TRBV11-2 and TRBJ1-3; TRBD1 aligns across 7 bases. Germline trimming cut 5 bases from V and 10 bases from J; bases unmatched to any gene: 14. In germline, CDR1 is SGHAT, CDR2 FQNNGV. The CDR3 is 15 residues long. The CDR3 spells CASSALQGRAATIYF. The CDR3 DNA reads TGTGCCAGCAGCGCTTTACAGGGGAGGGCCGCTACCATATATTTT.

CDR3 residues: CSAPAPRGIDNEQFF. Here the CDR3 DNA reads TGCAGTGCACCAGCTCCACGGGGAATTGACAATGAGCAGTTCTTC. This rearrangement joins TRBV20-1 to TRBJ2-1; D is perhaps TRBD2 (5 bases). The CDR3 is 15 residues long. The germline gives CDR1 DFQATT, CDR2 SNEGSKA (reference sequence). Trimming took off 6 bases at V and 5 bases at J, with 20 bases between the two ends.

This clonotype was recorded a few times. The rearrangement joins TRBV9 to TRBJ2-3; D gene unclear. V lost 0 bases and J lost 1, with 9 bases in between. The germline CDR1 and CDR2 sequences are SGDLS and YYNGEE. This CDR3 comprises 15 residues. The CDR3 loop is CASSVDGFGTDTQYF. The CDR3 DNA sequence: TGTGCCAGCAGCGTAGACGGCTTTGGCACAGATACGCAGTATTTT.

This sequence joins TRBV7-9 and TRBJ1-5; D ambiguous. Trimming removed 1 base from V and 9 bases from J, with 10 bases in between. Germline V CDR1 and CDR2: SEHNR, FQNEAQ (reference sequence). The length of the CDR3 is 13 residues. CDR3 sequence reads: CASSLDRDLPQHF. For the CDR3, the DNA is TGTGCCAGCAGCTTAGATCGAGATTTGCCCCAGCATTTT. Together with reference TRBV7-9 and TRBJ1-5, the CDR3 gives the full variable domain: DTGVSQNPRHKITKRGQNVTFRCDPISEHNRLYWYRQTLGQGPEFLTYFQNEAQLEKSRLLSDRFSAERPKGSFSTLEIQRTEQGDSAMYLCASSLDRDLPQHFGDGTRLSIL.

In DNA, the CDR3 is TGCAGTGCTAGAGAGTTCAGGGGGCTAAGGAATACTGAAGCTTTCTTT. Translation gives CSAREFRGLRNTEAFF. The chain uses TRBV20-1 and TRBJ1-1, with 8 bases fitting TRBD1. This CDR3 comprises 16 residues. The V segment lost 0 bases and the J segment 5 bases; nucleotides outside the gene matches: 11. Germline V gives CDR1 DFQATT, CDR2 SNEGSKA (reference sequence).

Remarks on this clonotype: Relative to the germline gene, one junction end is altered; a read error may explain this. The J gene is TRBJ1-1, the V gene TRBV29-1, with a tentative D call TRBD1 (5 bases). The length of the CDR3 is 13 residues. Germline V lookup: CDR1 SQVTM, CDR2 ANQGSEA. The CDR3 DNA is TGCAGCGTAGCAGGGAGCATGAACACTGGAGCTTTCTTT. Protein: CSVAGSMNTGAFF.

The V gene is TRBV7-2, the J gene TRBJ2-1; 9 nucleotides agree with TRBD2. Germline-derived CDR1 and CDR2 are SGHTA and FQGNSA. Trimming removed 5 bases from V and 3 bases from J; junction bases left unmatched: 5. The CDR3 loop spans 15 amino acids. Here the CDR3 reads CASSIISGGYNEQFF. The DNA of the CDR3 is TGTGCCAGCAGCATTATTAGCGGGGGCTACAATGAGCAGTTCTTC. The full variable domain, completed using reference TRBV7-2 and TRBJ2-1, is GAGVSQSPSNKVTEKGKDVELRCDPISGHTALYWYRQSLGQGLEFLIYFQGNSAPDKSGLPSDRFSAERTGGSVSTLTIQRTQQEDSAVYLCASSIISGGYNEQFFGPGTRLTVL.

This clonotype was observed a handful of times. The V call is TRBV7-9, the J call TRBJ1-5, with TRBD1 as a possible D gene (6 bases). Germline V gene data show CDR1 as SEHNR and CDR2 as FQNEAQ (reference sequence). The CDR3 loop spans 18 amino acids. V lost 5 bases and J 6 bases, leaving 26 bases between the germline ends. This chain's CDR3 is CASSRGGLPTGVSQPQHF. In DNA, the CDR3 is TGTGCCAGCAGCCGAGGGGGACTCCCCACGGGGGTGAGTCAGCCCCAGCATTTT.

This clonotype occurred a few times. The chain combines TRBV5-1 with TRBJ2-4; D remains unclear. V dropped 1 base and J dropped 0 bases, with 14 bases sitting between them. The germline V gene has CDR1 SGHRS and CDR2 YFSETQ. CDR3 size: 17 residues. CDR3 DNA: TGCGCCAGCAGCTTGAGTTTTTTAGGGTTAGCCAAAAACATTCAGTACTTC. Translated: CASSLSFLGLAKNIQYF.